This TCR beta chain was sequenced for a study of shared clonotypes between healthy human individuals. Naive CD8 cells lacked CD45RO, underwent positive selection for CCR7 and left out terminally differentiated effector memory CD45RA+ cells. Produced via immunoSEQ multiplex PCR; TCRdb's table is partial and in-frame only. The profile covers hundreds of thousands of clones, with roughly 96% appearing a single time and 0.11% taken by the ten largest. The V gene lost 4 bases and the J gene lost 10 bases, with 12 bases spanning the gap. This CDR3 comprises 12 residues. CDR1 and CDR2 (germline): SGHNT, YYREEE (reference sequence).

The rearrangement uses TRBV5-4 and TRBJ2-1; unclear D gene. This sequence originates from a woman in her twenties or thirties in good health. The sample consisted of naive CD8+ T cells sorted from blood. The CDR3 reads CASSRESIEQFF. The CDR3 DNA is TGTGCCAGCAGCAGGGAATCGATAGAGCAGTTCTTC.